This TCR beta chain originates from a study of cytomegalovirus exposure and HLA in healthy donors. All donors participated as healthy donors of bone marrow. V lost 0 bases and J lost 4; bases outside the gene matches: 10. The CDR3 consists of 18 residues. Germline V gives CDR1 PRHDT, CDR2 FYEKMQ (reference sequence). The study ran its PCR with 60 Vbeta and 13 Jbeta primers. The method was immunoSEQ multiplex PCR; TCRdb's version includes in-frame clones alone and lacks a portion of them. The sample lists more than 95,000 clones; 76% were seen once. The material sequenced was PBMCs. This receptor was identified in a woman aged 18-29 years in good health and CMV-seropositive. The chain recombines TRBV13 with TRBJ2-1, with 9 positions matching TRBD2. Written as DNA, the CDR3 is TGTGCCAGCAGCTTAGGCCGGGGGACTAGCCGACTATACAATGAGCAGTTCTTC. Protein sequence: CASSLGRGTSRLYNEQFF.